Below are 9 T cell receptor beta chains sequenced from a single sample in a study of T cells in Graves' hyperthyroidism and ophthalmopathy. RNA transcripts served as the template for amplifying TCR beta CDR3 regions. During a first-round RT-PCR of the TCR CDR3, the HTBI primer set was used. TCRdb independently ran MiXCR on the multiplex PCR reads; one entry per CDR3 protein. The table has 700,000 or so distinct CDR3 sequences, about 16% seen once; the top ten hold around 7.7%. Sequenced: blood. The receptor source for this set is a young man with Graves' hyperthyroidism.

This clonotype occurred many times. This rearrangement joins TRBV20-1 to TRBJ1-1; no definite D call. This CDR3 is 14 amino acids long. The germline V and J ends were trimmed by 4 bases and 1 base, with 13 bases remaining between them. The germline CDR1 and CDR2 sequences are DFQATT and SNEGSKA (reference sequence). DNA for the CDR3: TGCAGTGCTACCGCTGGCAGCGAGAACACTGAAGCTTTCTTT. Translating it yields CSATAGSENTEAFF.

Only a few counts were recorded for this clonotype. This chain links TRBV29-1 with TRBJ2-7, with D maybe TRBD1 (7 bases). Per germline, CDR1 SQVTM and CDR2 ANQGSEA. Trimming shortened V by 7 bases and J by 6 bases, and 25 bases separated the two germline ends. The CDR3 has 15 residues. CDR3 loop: CSAEEGARGKPEQYF. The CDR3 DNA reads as TGCAGCGCTGAGGAGGGGGCAAGGGGCAAACCCGAGCAGTACTTC.

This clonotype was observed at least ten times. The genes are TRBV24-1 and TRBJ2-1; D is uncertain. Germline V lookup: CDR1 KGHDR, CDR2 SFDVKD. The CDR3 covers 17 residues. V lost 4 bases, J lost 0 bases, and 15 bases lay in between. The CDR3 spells CATSEPRGSSSYNEQFF. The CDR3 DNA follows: TGTGCCACCAGTGAGCCGCGAGGAAGTAGCTCCTACAATGAGCAGTTCTTC.

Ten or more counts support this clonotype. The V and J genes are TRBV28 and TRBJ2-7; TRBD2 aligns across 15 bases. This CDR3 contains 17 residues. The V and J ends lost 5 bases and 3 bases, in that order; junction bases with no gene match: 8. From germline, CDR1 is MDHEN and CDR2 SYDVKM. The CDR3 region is CASSPSPGLAGGYEQYF. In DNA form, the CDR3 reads TGTGCCAGCAGTCCTTCACCGGGACTAGCGGGAGGCTACGAGCAGTACTTC.

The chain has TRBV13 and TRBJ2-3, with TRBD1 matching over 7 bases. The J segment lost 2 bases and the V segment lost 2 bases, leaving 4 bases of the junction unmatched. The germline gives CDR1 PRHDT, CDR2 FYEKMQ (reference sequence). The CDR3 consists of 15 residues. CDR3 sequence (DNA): TGTGCCAGCAGCTTAAGGGACAGTCCCACAGATACGCAGTATTTT. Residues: CASSLRDSPTDTQYF.

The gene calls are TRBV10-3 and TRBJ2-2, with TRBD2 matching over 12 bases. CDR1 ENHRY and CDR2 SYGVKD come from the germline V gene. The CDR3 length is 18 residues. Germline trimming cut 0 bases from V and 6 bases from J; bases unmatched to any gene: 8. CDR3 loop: CAISESTTSGSLAGELFF. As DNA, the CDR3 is TGTGCCATCAGTGAGTCGACGACTAGCGGGAGTTTGGCCGGGGAGCTGTTTTTT.

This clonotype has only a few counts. CDR3 DNA: TGTGCCTGGGTAGAGGGGGATCCCTCCTACAATGAGCAGTTCTTC. Translating gives CAWVEGDPSYNEQFF. The V call is TRBV30, the J call TRBJ2-1; maybe TRBD1 (6 bases). CDR3 length equals 15 residues. V dropped 5 bases and J dropped 0 bases, with 14 bases sitting between them. Germline V gene lookup returns CDR1 GTSNPN and CDR2 SVGIG (reference sequence).

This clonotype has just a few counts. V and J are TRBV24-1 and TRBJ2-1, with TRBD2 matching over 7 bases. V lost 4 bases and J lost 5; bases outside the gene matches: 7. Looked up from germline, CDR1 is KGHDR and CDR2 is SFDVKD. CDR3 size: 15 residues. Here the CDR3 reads CATSDGLVTHNEQFF. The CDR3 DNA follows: TGTGCCACCAGTGACGGACTAGTAACCCACAATGAGCAGTTCTTC.

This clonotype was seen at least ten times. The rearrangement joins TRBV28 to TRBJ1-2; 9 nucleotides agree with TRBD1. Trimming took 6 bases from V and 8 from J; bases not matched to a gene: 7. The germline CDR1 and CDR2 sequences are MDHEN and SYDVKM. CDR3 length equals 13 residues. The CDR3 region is CASRLGQGAGYTF. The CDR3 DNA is TGTGCCAGCAGGCTGGGACAGGGAGCAGGCTACACCTTC.